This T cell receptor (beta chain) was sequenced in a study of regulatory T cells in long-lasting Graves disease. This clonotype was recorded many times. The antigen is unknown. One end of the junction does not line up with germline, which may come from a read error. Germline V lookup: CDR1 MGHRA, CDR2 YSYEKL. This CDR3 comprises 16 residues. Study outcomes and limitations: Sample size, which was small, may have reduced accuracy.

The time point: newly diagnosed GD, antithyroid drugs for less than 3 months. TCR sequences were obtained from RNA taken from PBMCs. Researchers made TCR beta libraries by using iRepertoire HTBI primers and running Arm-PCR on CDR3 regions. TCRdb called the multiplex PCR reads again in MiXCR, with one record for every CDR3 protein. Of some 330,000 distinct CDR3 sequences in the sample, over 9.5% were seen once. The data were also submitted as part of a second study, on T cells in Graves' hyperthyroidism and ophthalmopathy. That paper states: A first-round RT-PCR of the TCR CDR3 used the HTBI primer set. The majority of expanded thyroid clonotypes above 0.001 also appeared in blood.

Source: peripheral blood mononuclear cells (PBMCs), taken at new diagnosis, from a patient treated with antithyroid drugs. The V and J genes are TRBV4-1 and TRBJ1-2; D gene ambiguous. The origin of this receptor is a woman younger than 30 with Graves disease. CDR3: CASSQESRQAVYGYTF. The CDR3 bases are TGTGCCAGCAGCCAAGAATCTAGGCAGGCAGTCTATGGCTACACCTTC.